Listed below are T cell receptor beta chains from one sample, sequenced in a study of cytomegalovirus exposure and HLA in healthy donors. Using immunoSEQ multiplex PCR, the repertoire was profiled, and TCRdb retains in-frame clones only, with some absent. Its clone listing holds about 160,000 clones. Sequenced: PBMCs. These receptors all come from a young man in good health and CMV-seronegative. CDR3s include the opening cysteine and the closing phenylalanine or tryptophan. The D gene is left open where the match is weak.

J: TRBJ2-5; D: TRBD2; V: TRBV5-4; DNA: TGTGCCAGCAGCGCAGGGACTAGCGGGAAAGAGACCCAGTACTTC; CDR3: CASSAGTSGKETQYF
J: TRBJ1-3; D: TRBD1; V: TRBV9; DNA: TGTGCCAGCAGCACGCACGACAGGGACTCTGGAAACACCATATATTTT; CDR3: CASSTHDRDSGNTIYF
J: TRBJ2-2; D: -; V: TRBV15; DNA: TGTGCCACCAGCAGGGGGGGTCGCGCGAACACCGGGGAGCTGTTTTTT; CDR3: CATSRGGRANTGELFF
J: TRBJ2-7; D: -; V: TRBV18; DNA: TGTGCCAGCTCACCCGAGGCAGATGGTTCCTACGAGCAGTACTTC; CDR3: CASSPEADGSYEQYF
J: TRBJ2-7; D: -; V: TRBV6-1; DNA: TGTGCCAGCAGTGCCAGGCAATCCTACGAGCAGTACTTC; CDR3: CASSARQSYEQYF
J: TRBJ2-7; D: TRBD1; V: TRBV23-1; DNA: TGCGCCAGCACACCGGGACAGGGGTTCCACGAGCAGTACTTC; CDR3: CASTPGQGFHEQYF
J: TRBJ2-3; D: -; V: TRBV9; DNA: TGTGCCAGCAGCGTCAGTAGGAACACAGGCACAGATACGCAGTATTTT; CDR3: CASSVSRNTGTDTQYF
J: TRBJ2-7; D: TRBD2; V: TRBV5-4; DNA: TGTGCCAGCAGCTTGGGCGGGAGGGCGATGGGGCAGTACTTC; CDR3: CASSLGGRAMGQYF
J: TRBJ2-3; D: -; V: TRBV2; DNA: TGTGCCAGCCTTAAGGGAGTAAGGGTGACAGATACGCAGTATTTT; CDR3: CASLKGVRVTDTQYF
J: TRBJ1-1; D: -; V: TRBV5-1; DNA: TGCGCCAGCAGCCCCCGAGGGGAGGGGGGGACTGAAGCTTTCTTT; CDR3: CASSPRGEGGTEAFF
J: TRBJ1-2; D: TRBD1; V: TRBV7-9; DNA: TGTGCCAGCAGCCTTATAGGGGGCTTCGCTAACTATGGCTACACCTTC; CDR3: CASSLIGGFANYGYTF
J: TRBJ1-1; D: -; V: TRBV28; DNA: TGTGCCAGCGGGGGGATTAGGGGCAAGTTAAACACTGAAGCTTTCTTT; CDR3: CASGGIRGKLNTEAFF
J: TRBJ1-4; D: -; V: TRBV19; DNA: TGTGCCAGTAGTATTACTTCGGGAACTCCGAGGGAAAAACTGTTTTTT; CDR3: CASSITSGTPREKLFF
J: TRBJ2-1; D: -; V: TRBV9; DNA: TGTGCCAGCAGCGTGAACGTCGGCAATGAGCAGTTCTTC; CDR3: CASSVNVGNEQFF
J: TRBJ1-1; D: -; V: TRBV30; DNA: TGTGCCTGGAGTAGAGGGTACAACACTGAAGCTTTCTTT; CDR3: CAWSRGYNTEAFF
J: TRBJ2-7; D: -; V: TRBV9; DNA: TGTGCCAGCAGCGTAGCTACCACCCCCAGGGACGAGCAGTACTTC; CDR3: CASSVATTPRDEQYF
J: TRBJ2-2; D: -; V: TRBV30; DNA: TGTGCCTGCGCCATGACGGCTAGAGACGCCGGGGAGCTGTTTTTT; CDR3: CACAMTARDAGELFF
J: TRBJ1-3; D: -; V: TRBV9; DNA: TGTGCCAGCAGCGTGGAGGCAGGGGCTGGAAACACCATATATTTT; CDR3: CASSVEAGAGNTIYF
J: TRBJ1-5; D: -; V: TRBV5-6; DNA: TGTGCCAGCAGCTTGAAGGGGTATCAGCCCCAGCATTTT; CDR3: CASSLKGYQPQHF
J: TRBJ1-2; D: TRBD1; V: TRBV4-3; DNA: TGCGCCAGCAGCCAAGAATGGGCAGGGGGAAAAAACTATGGCTACACCTTC; CDR3: CASSQEWAGGKNYGYTF
J: TRBJ2-7; D: -; V: TRBV6-5; DNA: TGTGCCAGCAGTTACCGGTCGATGTACGAGCAGTACTTC; CDR3: CASSYRSMYEQYF
J: TRBJ2-7; D: TRBD2; V: TRBV9; DNA: TGTGCCAGCAGCGTAGGCGGGGGTAACGACGAGCAGTACTTC; CDR3: CASSVGGGNDEQYF
J: TRBJ2-2; D: -; V: TRBV30; DNA: TGTGCCTGGAGTAACTCAGGGGACACCGGGGAGCTGTTTTTT; CDR3: CAWSNSGDTGELFF
J: TRBJ2-7; D: TRBD2; V: TRBV7-8; DNA: TGTGCCAGCAGCTTAAAAGGAAGCGGGAATTTACATTACTTC; CDR3: CASSLKGSGNLHYF
J: TRBJ2-1; D: TRBD2; V: TRBV7-8; DNA: TGTGCCAGCAGCTTTTGGAGACTAGCGGCTATCGGTGAGCAGTTCTTC; CDR3: CASSFWRLAAIGEQFF
J: TRBJ2-7; D: -; V: TRBV11-2; DNA: TGTGCCAGCAGCCCACAGACCTACGAGCAGTACTTC; CDR3: CASSPQTYEQYF
J: TRBJ2-3; D: -; V: TRBV5-5; DNA: TGTGCCAGCAGCTTGTTGTCAGGGCAGGGCACAGATACGCAGTATTTT; CDR3: CASSLLSGQGTDTQYF
J: TRBJ2-1; D: TRBD2; V: TRBV4-2; DNA: TGTGCCAGCAGCCAAGATGGGCTAGCGGGAGGGGATGAGCAGTTCTTC; CDR3: CASSQDGLAGGDEQFF
J: TRBJ2-1; D: -; V: TRBV7-3; DNA: TGTGCCAGCAGCTCGGGTCTGGAGTCCCACAATGAGCAGTTCTTC; CDR3: CASSSGLESHNEQFF
J: TRBJ1-5; D: -; V: TRBV2; DNA: TGTGCCAGCAGTACCCGGAATCAGCCCCAGCATTTT; CDR3: CASSTRNQPQHF
J: TRBJ2-1; D: TRBD2; V: TRBV5-1; DNA: TGCGCCAGCAGCAAGGGACTAGCGGATTACAATGAGCAGTTCTTC; CDR3: CASSKGLADYNEQFF
J: TRBJ2-2; D: -; V: TRBV9; DNA: TGTGCCAGCAGCGTAGAACGGGGGTTGAACACCGGGGAGCTGTTTTTT; CDR3: CASSVERGLNTGELFF
J: TRBJ2-5; D: -; V: TRBV15; DNA: TGTGCCACCAGCAGATCAAAACAACCGGGAGCCCCGGGGATCCAGTACTTC; CDR3: CATSRSKQPGAPGIQYF
J: TRBJ1-1; D: -; V: TRBV5-1; DNA: TGCGCCAGCAGCTTCTTGGACACATACACTGAAGCTTTCTTT; CDR3: CASSFLDTYTEAFF
J: TRBJ1-4; D: TRBD1; V: TRBV10-3; DNA: TGTGCCATCAGGAGGGACAGGGGGCCGAGTGAAAAACTGTTTTTT; CDR3: CAIRRDRGPSEKLFF
J: TRBJ1-2; D: -; V: TRBV6-5; DNA: TGTGCCAGCAGTTACGACAGGTCTACTTTCACCTTC; CDR3: CASSYDRSTFTF
J: TRBJ2-5; D: -; V: TRBV9; DNA: TGTGCCAGCAGCGTAGTAGCGAGCGCTGGGGAGACCCAGTACTTC; CDR3: CASSVVASAGETQYF
J: TRBJ2-7; D: TRBD1; V: TRBV2; DNA: TGTGCCAGCACCCGGACAGGTACCTACGAGCAGTACTTC; CDR3: CASTRTGTYEQYF
J: TRBJ2-4; D: TRBD2; V: TRBV5-1; DNA: TGCGCCAGCAGCCGTGGACTAGCGGGAGAAGTAGACATTCAGTACTTC; CDR3: CASSRGLAGEVDIQYF
J: TRBJ2-7; D: -; V: TRBV2; DNA: TGTGCCAGCAGTGAAAAGGTCGCGGGCTACGAGCAGTACTTC; CDR3: CASSEKVAGYEQYF
J: TRBJ2-3; D: TRBD1; V: TRBV4-3; DNA: TGCGCCAGCAGAAGACATACAGGGGCCGTCGCAGATACGCAGTATTTT; CDR3: CASRRHTGAVADTQYF
J: TRBJ2-1; D: TRBD2; V: TRBV7-3; DNA: TGTGCCAGCAGCTTTAGCGGGCTAGCGGGAGCCAATGAGCAGTTCTTC; CDR3: CASSFSGLAGANEQFF
J: TRBJ1-1; D: TRBD1; V: TRBV5-1; DNA: TGCGCCAGCAGCCAACGGGACAGCAACACTGAAGCTTTCTTT; CDR3: CASSQRDSNTEAFF
J: TRBJ2-7; D: TRBD2; V: TRBV9; DNA: TGTGCCAGCAGTGAGACTAGCGTGATCTACGAGCAGTACTTC; CDR3: CASSETSVIYEQYF
J: TRBJ1-2; D: TRBD1; V: TRBV28; DNA: TGTGCCAGCAGCTTAGACAGGGAAACGGGCTACACCTTC; CDR3: CASSLDRETGYTF
J: TRBJ1-2; D: -; V: TRBV29-1; DNA: TGCAGCGTCGGGGGATCCTATGGCTACACCTTC; CDR3: CSVGGSYGYTF
J: TRBJ2-1; D: TRBD2; V: TRBV29-1; DNA: TGCAGCGTCGCTAGCGGGAGTACCTACAATGAGCAGTTCTTC; CDR3: CSVASGSTYNEQFF
J: TRBJ2-7; D: TRBD1; V: TRBV5-1; DNA: TGCGCCAGCAGCTTGGCGACAGGGAGCAACGAGCAGTACTTC; CDR3: CASSLATGSNEQYF
J: TRBJ2-1; D: -; V: TRBV5-4; DNA: TGTGCCAGCAGCATCGACTACGCCTACAATGAGCAGTTCTTC; CDR3: CASSIDYAYNEQFF
J: TRBJ1-2; D: -; V: TRBV7-2; DNA: TGTGCCAGCAGCTCCTACAGGGCTGGCTATGGCTACACCTTC; CDR3: CASSSYRAGYGYTF
J: TRBJ2-1; D: -; V: TRBV28; DNA: TGTGCCAGCAGTTTGGTCAGAGGAGAAGTCAATGAGCAGTTCTTC; CDR3: CASSLVRGEVNEQFF
J: TRBJ1-1; D: -; V: TRBV9; DNA: TGTGCCAGCAGCCCCTACGGCGGCAGGAACACTGAAGCTTTCTTT; CDR3: CASSPYGGRNTEAFF
J: TRBJ2-7; D: TRBD2; V: TRBV19; DNA: TGTGCCAGCACTCGGAGCGGGAGTTTGGGCGAGCAGTACTTC; CDR3: CASTRSGSLGEQYF
J: TRBJ2-1; D: TRBD2; V: TRBV4-2; DNA: TGTGCCAGCAGCCACCCGACTAGCGGGGGAGGAAATGAGCAGTTCTTC; CDR3: CASSHPTSGGGNEQFF
J: TRBJ2-2; D: TRBD2; V: TRBV10-1; DNA: TGCGCCAGCAGTGAGTCCGGGAGGGCCCCCGGGGAGCTGTTTTTT; CDR3: CASSESGRAPGELFF